These 27 T cell receptor beta chains were all obtained from the same sample, sequenced in a study of beta chain features in type 1 diabetes. Findings and caveats of the study: Across all four CD4+ subsets, people with type 1 diabetes showed modestly shorter TCRB CDR3s.

For these receptors, no antigen is known. What was sequenced were expressed TCRB transcripts, since all of the isolated RNA had been reverse transcribed. The data were produced by immunoSEQ multiplex PCR, yet TCRdb's version contains in-frame clones alone and is incomplete. The sample lists some 700,000 clones; roughly 13% were seen once. Sequenced input: naive CD4+ T cells from blood. These receptors all stem from a man between 18 and 29 years old with type 1 diabetes.

In its sample, this clone was seen once. The rearrangement joins TRBV5-1 to TRBJ2-5; D may be TRBD1 (5 bases). With 6 bases removed from V and 2 bases from J, the gap between germline ends came to 14 bases. From germline, CDR1 is SGHRS and CDR2 YFSETQ. The CDR3 runs 14 residues. This CDR3 reads CASNYQGFQETQYF. Written as DNA, the CDR3 is TGCGCCAGCAACTACCAGGGTTTTCAAGAGACCCAGTACTTC.

This clone was seen a handful of times. This chain connects TRBV30 to TRBJ1-1, with D tentatively TRBD1 (5 bases). The CDR3 sequence is 15 residues long. Germline-derived CDR1 and CDR2 are GTSNPN and SVGIG (reference sequence). The germline V and J ends were trimmed by 3 bases and 3 bases, with 17 bases remaining between them. CDR3 nucleotide sequence: TGTGCCTGGAGCCGGGACCCAACGGGGGACACTGAAGCTTTCTTT. Amino acids: CAWSRDPTGDTEAFF.

Turning to this clone: A junction boundary mismatches the germline segment, possibly from a read error. V gene TRBV13 combines with J gene TRBJ2-7; 7 nucleotides match TRBD1. Germline V gene lookup returns CDR1 PRHDT and CDR2 FYEKMQ (reference sequence). The CDR3 is made up of 16 amino acids. CDR3 nucleotides: TGTGCCAGCAGCTTAGGCCTGGCAGGGGGTTCCTCCGAGCAGTACTTC. Translated: CASSLGLAGGSSEQYF.

The chain carries TRBV23-1 and TRBJ1-1; D possibly corresponds to TRBD1 (5 bases). TRBV23-1 is sorted into the ORF group, with uncertain function. The CDR3 is 16 residues long. V lost 3 bases and J lost 5, with 19 bases in between. The CDR3 spells CASSHVPREAGTEAFF. The CDR3 nucleotides are TGCGCCAGCAGTCATGTGCCCCGGGAGGCAGGGACTGAAGCTTTCTTT.

V and J are TRBV23-1 and TRBJ1-2; 7 nucleotides match TRBD1. TRBV23-1 is designated an ORF whose function remains uncertain. V shed 3 bases and J 6 bases; nucleotides not matched to a gene: 4. The CDR3 is made up of 13 amino acids. CDR3 sequence: CASSHDRVHGYTF. CDR3 coding DNA: TGCGCCAGCAGTCACGACAGGGTCCATGGCTACACCTTC.

This clone was counted a few times. V and J are TRBV15 and TRBJ2-6, with TRBD1 identical over 7 bases. This CDR3 has 15 residues. The V segment lost 6 bases and the J segment 0 bases; nucleotides outside the gene matches: 2. The V gene's germline CDR1 is LNHNV and CDR2 YYDKDF (reference sequence). This CDR3 reads CATRGGLSGANVLTF. DNA for the CDR3: TGTGCCACCAGAGGGGGCCTCTCTGGGGCCAACGTCCTGACTTTC.

This clone came up a few times. The V call is TRBV5-4, the J call TRBJ2-2, with D unresolved. CDR3 length: 13 residues. Trimming took 2 bases from V and 3 from J, leaving 5 bases between them. The germline V gene has CDR1 SGHNT and CDR2 YYREEE (reference sequence). The CDR3 spells CASSFEDTGELFF. The CDR3, as DNA: TGTGCCAGCAGCTTCGAGGACACCGGGGAGCTGTTTTTT.

This chain joins TRBV6-1 and TRBJ1-2, with D possibly being TRBD1 (5 bases). Germline CDR1 and CDR2: MNHNS and SASEGT. V was pared by 1 base and J by 8 bases, with 14 bases between. The CDR3 has 14 residues. The CDR3 protein is CASSEVLGDGGYTF. DNA for the CDR3: TGTGCCAGCAGTGAAGTCCTGGGGGACGGCGGCTACACCTTC.

This clone was counted only a few times. The chain employs TRBV18 and TRBJ2-1; tentative D call: TRBD2 (6 bases). This CDR3 region has 13 residues. Germline V lookup: CDR1 KGHSH, CDR2 LQKENI. V was cut by 6 bases and J by 5 bases, with 11 bases left in between. CDR3 sequence reads: CASSAGGNNEQFF. CDR3 in DNA: TGTGCCAGCTCGGCCGGGGGAAACAATGAGCAGTTCTTC. The full variable domain, in which reference TRBV18 and TRBJ2-1 provide the parts outside the CDR3, is NAGVMQNPRHLVRRRGQEARLRCSPMKGHSHVYWYRQLPEEGLKFMVYLQKENIIDESGMPKERFSAEFPKEGPSILRIQQVVRGDSAAYFCASSAGGNNEQFFGPGTRLTVL.

This chain uses TRBV6-5 with TRBJ1-2; possible D gene TRBD1, 6 bases. CDR1 MNHEY and CDR2 SVGAGI come from the germline V gene. The V end was cut by 2 bases, the J end by 2 bases, with 15 bases between. This CDR3 spans 16 amino acids. In nucleotides, the CDR3 is TGTGCCAGCAGTTACCTTTCCCCCGACAGGAACTATGGCTACACCTTC. It yields the protein CASSYLSPDRNYGYTF.

The V gene is TRBV29-1, the J gene TRBJ1-1; 8 bases match TRBD1. V dropped 7 bases and J dropped 5; count of bases not matched to a gene: 9. Germline V lookup: CDR1 SQVTM, CDR2 ANQGSEA. This CDR3 comprises 13 residues. CDR3 sequence reads: CSAIKTGGTEAFF. DNA of the CDR3: TGCAGCGCAATTAAAACAGGGGGTACTGAAGCTTTCTTT. The variable domain in full, with the rest retrieved from reference TRBV29-1 and TRBJ1-1, is SAVISQKPSRDICQRGTSLTIQCQVDSQVTMMFWYRQQPGQSLTLIATANQGSEATYESGFVIDKFPISRPNLTFSTLTVSNMSPEDSSIYLCSAIKTGGTEAFFGQGTRLTVV.

The chain carries TRBV6-5 and TRBJ1-6, with 9 bases identical to TRBD1. The CDR3 is 15 amino acids. J was trimmed by 5 bases and V by 4 bases; bases with no gene match: 3. Germline values: CDR1 MNHEY, CDR2 SVGAGI. The CDR3 is CASSSGQGNNSPLHF. CDR3 sequence (DNA): TGTGCCAGCAGTTCCGGACAGGGGAATAATTCACCCCTCCACTTT.

The V call is TRBV2, the J call TRBJ1-5; 8 bases fit TRBD1. Germline V gives CDR1 SNHLY, CDR2 FYNNEI. V shed 7 bases and J 7 bases; nucleotides not matched to a gene: 6. The CDR3 length is 13 residues. The CDR3 DNA sequence: TGTGCCAGCAACCCAGGGGGCTGGCAGCCCCAGCATTTT. Its translation is CASNPGGWQPQHF.

In this sample, this clone turned up a few times. The V and J genes are TRBV25-1 and TRBJ2-1; TRBD2 matches at 7 bases. V lost 3 bases and J lost 8; bases outside the gene matches: 10. This CDR3 is built from 15 residues. Germline loops: CDR1 MGHDK, CDR2 SYGVNS. CDR3 coding DNA: TGTGCCAGCAGTGACCCGGGGAGGGCGAGCGATGAGCAGTTCTTC. Translating it yields CASSDPGRASDEQFF.

This clone was seen a handful of times. J is TRBJ2-1 and V is TRBV2; a possible D gene is TRBD1 (6 bases). The CDR3 is made up of 13 amino acids. Between the trimmed V and J ends, which lost 6 bases and 4 bases, there was a span of 10 bases. In germline, CDR1 is SNHLY, CDR2 FYNNEI. The CDR3 protein is CASRPDSYNEQFF. CDR3 DNA sequence: TGTGCCAGCAGACCGGACAGTTACAATGAGCAGTTCTTC.

This clone was recorded a few times. CDR3 sequence: CASRTEKLFF. CDR3 nucleotides: TGTGCCAGCAGGACTGAAAAACTGTTTTTT. The chain employs TRBV27 and TRBJ1-4, with D unclear. The V gene lost 6 bases and the J gene lost 7 bases, with 3 bases spanning the gap. Germline-derived CDR1 and CDR2 are MNHEY and SMNVEV (reference sequence). The CDR3 runs to 10 residues.

The rearrangement uses TRBV6-5 and TRBJ1-2, with TRBD1 as a possible D gene (5 bases). The CDR3 is 15 amino acids. The ends were cut back, 6 bases at V and 1 base at J, with 15 bases in the middle. The V gene's germline CDR1 is MNHEY and CDR2 SVGAGI. DNA for the CDR3: TGTGCCAGCAGGCGGGGACCGGGCTTTAACTATGGCTACACCTTC. Translating it yields CASRRGPGFNYGYTF.

V is TRBV30 and J is TRBJ2-7, with D unresolved. The CDR3 loop spans 11 amino acids. Germline V gene sequence: CDR1 GTSNPN, CDR2 SVGIG (reference sequence). V was cut by 5 bases and J by 6 bases, with 11 bases left in between. The CDR3 loop is CAWETETEQYF. For the CDR3, the DNA is TGTGCCTGGGAAACAGAGACCGAGCAGTACTTC.

The sample holds a few counts of this clone. CDR3 region: CASRYRTYEQYF. The CDR3 region has the DNA TGTGCCAGCAGATACCGGACCTACGAGCAGTACTTC. The chain carries TRBV11-2 and TRBJ2-7, with D uncertain. The CDR3 loop spans 12 amino acids. V lost 6 bases and J lost 2, with 8 bases in between. Germline V lookup: CDR1 SGHAT, CDR2 FQNNGV.

This clone showed up just a few times. This specimen includes other DNA sequences encoding the same CDR3. The chain has TRBV6-5 and TRBJ1-1; D is undetermined. Trimming stripped 2 bases from V and 2 bases from J, with 6 bases between. Germline CDR1 reads MNHEY; CDR2 reads SVGAGI. The CDR3 is 13 residues long. CDR3 DNA: TGTGCCAGCAGTTACGGTACAAACACTGAAGCTTTCTTT. It encodes CASSYGTNTEAFF.

This chain uses TRBV5-1 with TRBJ1-1, with D possibly matching TRBD1 (6 bases). From germline, CDR1 is SGHRS and CDR2 YFSETQ. This CDR3 has 12 residues. V was cut by 3 bases and J by 8 bases, with 11 bases left in between. CDR3 nucleotide sequence: TGCGCCAGCAGCTCCGGGACAACCGAAGCTTTCTTT. This encodes CASSSGTTEAFF. Full variable domain (missing parts from reference TRBV5-1 and TRBJ1-1): KAGVTQTPRYLIKTRGQQVTLSCSPISGHRSVSWYQQTPGQGLQFLFEYFSETQRNKGNFPGRFSGRQFSNSRSEMNVSTLELGDSALYLCASSSGTTEAFFGQGTRLTVV.

J is TRBJ1-4 and V is TRBV2; D ambiguous. CDR1 and CDR2 from the germline V gene are SNHLY and FYNNEI. CDR3 size: 13 residues. Deletions cut 7 bases from V and 5 bases from J, with 11 bases between. As DNA, the CDR3 is TGTGCCAGCACAAGTCGTTCAAATGAAAAACTGTTTTTT. It translates to CASTSRSNEKLFF. Full variable domain (missing parts from reference TRBV2 and TRBJ1-4): EPEVTQTPSHQVTQMGQEVILRCVPISNHLYFYWYRQILGQKVEFLVSFYNNEISEKSEIFDDQFSVERPDGSNFTLKIRSTKLEDSAMYFCASTSRSNEKLFFGSGTQLSVL.

This clone was seen a handful of times. The V and J genes are TRBV10-3 and TRBJ1-5; D gene uncertain. Germline loops: CDR1 ENHRY, CDR2 SYGVKD. V was shortened by 10 bases and J by 6 bases, with 16 bases between the two germline ends. CDR3 length equals 13 residues. The CDR3 is CATNQAAGQPQHF. CDR3 DNA sequence: TGTGCCACGAACCAGGCTGCGGGTCAGCCCCAGCATTTT.

This clone was found a few times. This chain uses TRBV2 with TRBJ2-1, with 11 bases lining up with TRBD2. Germline trimming cut 1 base from V and 10 bases from J; bases unmatched to any gene: 9. This CDR3 has 16 amino acids. CDR1 and CDR2 (germline): SNHLY, FYNNEI. CDR3 DNA sequence: TGTGCCAGCAGTGAAGATCTTACTAGCGGGGGAGGGGAGCAGTTCTTC. Protein sequence: CASSEDLTSGGGEQFF.

The chain uses TRBV30 and TRBJ1-3; the match to TRBD1 covers 8 bases. CDR3 length: 15 amino acids. CDR1 and CDR2 from the germline V gene are GTSNPN and SVGIG (reference sequence). V was pared by 2 bases and J by 4 bases, with 7 bases of the junction left unmatched. In nucleotides, the CDR3 is TGTGCCTGGAGTTCCTCGCAGGGGGCCGGAAACACCATATATTTT. Protein: CAWSSSQGAGNTIYF.

The rearrangement joins TRBV25-1 to TRBJ2-5, with 7 positions matching TRBD2. The CDR3 is 15 amino acids. Germline V gene lookup returns CDR1 MGHDK and CDR2 SYGVNS. The trim removed 5 bases at V and 5 bases at J, leaving 11 bases unmatched. The chain's CDR3 is CASSRWDYQIETQYF. The CDR3 bases are TGTGCCAGCAGTCGCTGGGACTACCAAATCGAGACCCAGTACTTC.

The chain has TRBV10-3 and TRBJ2-3, with TRBD2 matching 8 bases. Germline V gene sequence: CDR1 ENHRY, CDR2 SYGVKD. The CDR3 is 15 amino acids. V dropped 5 bases and J dropped 0; count of bases not matched to a gene: 4. Here the CDR3 reads CAISPGGVSTDTQYF. Written as DNA, the CDR3 is TGTGCCATCAGTCCCGGGGGGGTGAGCACAGATACGCAGTATTTT.